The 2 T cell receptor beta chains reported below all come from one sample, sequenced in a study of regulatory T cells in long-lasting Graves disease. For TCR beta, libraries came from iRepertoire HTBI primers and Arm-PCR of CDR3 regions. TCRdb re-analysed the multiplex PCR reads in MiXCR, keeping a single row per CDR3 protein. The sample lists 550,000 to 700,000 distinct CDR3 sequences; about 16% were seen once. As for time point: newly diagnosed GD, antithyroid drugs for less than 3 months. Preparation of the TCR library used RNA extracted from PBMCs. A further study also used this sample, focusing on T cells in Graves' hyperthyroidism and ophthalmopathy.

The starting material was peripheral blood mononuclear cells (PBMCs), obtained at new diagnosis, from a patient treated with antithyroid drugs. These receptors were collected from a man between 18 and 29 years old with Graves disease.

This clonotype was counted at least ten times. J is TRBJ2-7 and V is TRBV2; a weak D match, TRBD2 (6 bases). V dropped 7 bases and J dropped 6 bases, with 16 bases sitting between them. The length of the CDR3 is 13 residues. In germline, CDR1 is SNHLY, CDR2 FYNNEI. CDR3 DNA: TGTGCCAGCAAACAAGGAGGGACGCGCGAGCAGTACTTC. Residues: CASKQGGTREQYF.

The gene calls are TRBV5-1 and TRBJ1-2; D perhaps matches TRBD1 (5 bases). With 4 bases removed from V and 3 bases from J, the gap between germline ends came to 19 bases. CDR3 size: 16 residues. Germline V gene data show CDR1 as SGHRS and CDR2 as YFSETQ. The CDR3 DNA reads TGCGCCAGCAGCGTGGGGCCCAGACGCCTGGACTATGGCTACACCTTC. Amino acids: CASSVGPRRLDYGYTF.